Listed below are T cell receptor beta chains from one sample, sequenced in a study of shared clonotypes between healthy human individuals. Produced via immunoSEQ multiplex PCR; TCRdb's table is partial and in-frame only. Among 550,000 to 700,000 clones listed, 73% were seen once. The specimen was memory CD4+ T cells sorted from blood. The origin of the receptors is a woman in her 30s in good health. CDR3s include the opening cysteine and the closing phenylalanine or tryptophan. Some rows have no size entry. The others give once, few or many, or a class for an expanded clone.

CDR3aa	j_gene	v_gene	abundance
CASSEQERTEAFF	TRBJ1-1	TRBV2	-
CASSSSYTTDTQYF	TRBJ2-3	TRBV28	-
CASSYLAGTTGANVLTF	TRBJ2-6	TRBV7-9	few
CASSLVLADNNEQFF	TRBJ2-1	TRBV5-1	-
CASRAPSGIDEQYF	TRBJ2-7	TRBV28	-
CASHGQGFNYGYTF	TRBJ1-2	TRBV6-5	once
CAISDPGQGAYNEQFF	TRBJ2-1	TRBV10-3	-
CASSTTGQFYNEQFF	TRBJ2-1	TRBV5-5	-
CASSFRGGGAGELFF	TRBJ2-2	TRBV11-2	-
CASSFVGPNTEAFF	TRBJ1-1	TRBV27	-
CASGTTGGHQPQHF	TRBJ1-5	TRBV19	-
CARSLARGQGIESNQPQHF	TRBJ1-5	TRBV5-3	-
CASSLGQAIIRNTIYF	TRBJ1-3	TRBV18	-
CASSLDSYNEKLFF	TRBJ1-4	TRBV5-4	-
CASGLATDPSYEQYF	TRBJ2-7	TRBV5-4	few
CASSLGTSGAYNEQFF	TRBJ2-1	TRBV11-2	once
CASSSPRTEHSNQPQHF	TRBJ1-5	TRBV21-1	-
CASSATGALSNEQFF	TRBJ2-1	TRBV19	many
CASSERHPNYGYTF	TRBJ1-2	TRBV5-1	-
CASSLQGVPGGNQPQHF	TRBJ1-5	TRBV4-1	-
CASSLGVDKNIQYF	TRBJ2-4	TRBV5-4	-
CASGSGGADTEAFF	TRBJ1-1	TRBV28	-
CSVDLGPGNQPQHF	TRBJ1-5	TRBV29-1	-
CASSPPTGSNTGELFF	TRBJ2-2	TRBV5-1	-
CASSGQIYEQYF	TRBJ2-7	TRBV2	few
CASRPLVSEQYF	TRBJ2-7	TRBV7-9	-
CASSFTSNTGELFF	TRBJ2-2	TRBV7-2	-
CASSERAEQYF	TRBJ2-7	TRBV2	-
CASSDRDSYGYTF	TRBJ1-2	TRBV25-1	-
CASRITGAGANVLTF	TRBJ2-6	TRBV5-1	-
CASSPIDRVSTDTQYF	TRBJ2-3	TRBV5-8	-